This TCR beta chain was found in a study of long-term antiretroviral therapy in people with HIV. Study context: Specimens dating back about a decade before the 2015 immediate-ART recommendation are the oldest included.

Running of the v3.0 immunoSEQ assay took place at survey level. TCRdb keeps only in-frame clones here, not all; method: immunoSEQ multiplex PCR. The sample shows 25,000 to 35,000 clones, 95% of them seen only once. This clone was observed a single time. The sequence came from a man aged 45-60 years with HIV. The sequencing used unsorted PBMCs, collected 5.3 years after starting antiretroviral therapy.

Here the CDR3 DNA reads TGTGCCAGCAGCTTAAACGGGCGTTTCTCCTACGAGCAGTACTTC. Protein: CASSLNGRFSYEQYF. The chain uses TRBV11-3 and TRBJ2-7; D not certain. The CDR3 is 15 amino acids. Germline-derived CDR1 and CDR2 are SGHNT and YENEEA. V was pared by 2 bases and J by 0 bases, with 11 bases between.